This entry lists 10 T cell receptor beta chains sequenced from one sample in a study of T-cell reconstitution after alpha-beta-depleted transplantation in children. TCRbeta library preparation incorporated unique molecular identifiers. TCRdb re-called the PCR reads with MiXCR, one entry per CDR3 protein. In the table there are roughly 670,000 distinct CDR3 sequences, 10% to 15% of which are singletons. The specimen was PBMCs, collected before TCRalphabeta/CD19-depleted stem cell transplant. The receptors were sampled from a girl aged 2-10 years with congenital amegakaryocytic thrombocytopenia, due to receive a stem cell transplant.

This clonotype occurred many times. The V call is TRBV5-1, the J call TRBJ1-1; D is undetermined. The V gene's germline CDR1 is SGHRS and CDR2 YFSETQ. CDR3 length equals 13 residues. V gave up 4 bases and J gave up 1 base, with 8 bases separating them. CDR3 in amino acids: CASSGEANTEAFF. CDR3 DNA: TGCGCCAGCAGCGGGGAGGCGAACACTGAAGCTTTCTTT.

In its sample, this clonotype was seen many times. This chain joins TRBV9 and TRBJ2-5; D is uncertain. Trimming took off 3 bases at V and 5 bases at J, with 8 bases between the two ends. The germline V gene has CDR1 SGDLS and CDR2 YYNGEE. This CDR3 is built from 12 residues. CDR3 bases: TGTGCCAGCAGCGGGAGTCGGGAGACCCAGTACTTC. This encodes CASSGSRETQYF.

The rearrangement uses TRBV20-1 and TRBJ2-2, with D tentatively TRBD2 (6 bases). Trimming removed 5 bases at V and 1 base at J, with 11 bases between. This CDR3 has 14 amino acids. Germline loops: CDR1 DFQATT, CDR2 SNEGSKA (reference sequence). The CDR3 DNA sequence: TGCAGTGCTGAGGGGCGGGAGAACACCGGGGAGCTGTTTTTT. This codes for CSAEGRENTGELFF.

This clonotype was found many times. The chain is built from TRBV7-8 and TRBJ2-4, with D uncertain. V dropped 5 bases and J dropped 0 bases, with 8 bases sitting between them. This CDR3 region has 14 residues. The V gene's germline CDR1 is SGHVS and CDR2 FQNEAQ. The CDR3 reads CASSPRGAKNIQYF. CDR3 bases: TGTGCCAGCAGCCCTCGAGGAGCCAAAAACATTCAGTACTTC. The full variable domain, completed using reference TRBV7-8 and TRBJ2-4, is GAGVSQSPRYKVAKRGQDVALRCDPISGHVSLFWYQQALGQGPEFLTYFQNEAQLDKSGLPSDRFFAERPEGSVSTLKIQRTQQEDSAVYLCASSPRGAKNIQYFGAGTRLSVL.

This clonotype has only a few counts. The chain joins TRBV6-2 or TRBV6-3 to TRBJ1-1; D unresolved. Germline V gives CDR1 MNHEY, CDR2 SVGEGT. V lost 2 bases and J lost 1, with 11 bases in between. This CDR3 region has 15 residues. CDR3 sequence (DNA): TGTGCCAGCAGTTACGGGAGAGCCCCGAACACTGAAGCTTTCTTT. Protein product: CASSYGRAPNTEAFF.

The chain joins TRBV30 to TRBJ2-4; D might be TRBD1 (6 bases). Trimming shortened V by 1 base and J by 1 base, and 8 bases separated the two germline ends. The CDR3 is 14 residues long. Germline V gene lookup returns CDR1 GTSNPN and CDR2 SVGIG (reference sequence). The DNA for the CDR3 is TGTGCCTGGAGTGCTGACAGGGCCAAAAACATTCAGTACTTC. It yields the protein CAWSADRAKNIQYF. The full variable domain, its missing parts supplied by reference TRBV30 and TRBJ2-4, is SQTIHQWPATLVQPVGSPLSLECTVEGTSNPNLYWYRQAAGRGLQLLFYSVGIGQISSEVPQNLSASRPQDRQFILSSKKLLLSDSGFYLCAWSADRAKNIQYFGAGTRLSVL.

This clonotype was recorded at least ten times. The gene calls are TRBV28 and TRBJ2-5; tentatively, D is TRBD1 (6 bases). V lost 5 bases, J lost 6 bases, and 19 bases lay in between. CDR3 length: 15 amino acids. Looked up from germline, CDR1 is MDHEN and CDR2 is SYDVKM. The CDR3 spells CASSTPSTGMQTQYF. The DNA for the CDR3 is TGTGCCAGCAGTACTCCTTCAACAGGGATGCAGACCCAGTACTTC. Variable domain in full (rest from reference TRBV28 and TRBJ2-5): DVKVTQSSRYLVKRTGEKVFLECVQDMDHENMFWYRQDPGLGLRLIYFSYDVKMKEKGDIPEGYSVSREKKERFSLILESASTNQTSMYLCASSTPSTGMQTQYFGPGTRLLVL.

The sample holds many counts of this clonotype. The chain links TRBV3-1 to TRBJ2-3; D is unresolved. With 4 bases removed from V and 2 bases from J, the gap between germline ends came to 10 bases. Looked up from germline, CDR1 is LGHDT and CDR2 is YNNKEL (reference sequence). The CDR3 is 14 residues long. The CDR3 bases are TGTGCCAGCAGCCCCAGGACCGCCACAGATACGCAGTATTTT. This encodes CASSPRTATDTQYF.

In DNA form, the CDR3 reads TGCAGCGTGGCCGCGGGGCAAACTGGAAACACCATATATTTT. This encodes CSVAAGQTGNTIYF. The chain is built from TRBV29-1 and TRBJ1-3; weak D call: TRBD1 (5 bases). V lost 6 bases and J 2 bases, leaving 14 bases between the germline ends. Germline CDR1 is SQVTM and CDR2 is ANQGSEA. The CDR3 has 14 amino acids.

This clonotype showed up just a few times. The rearrangement joins TRBV5-1 to TRBJ2-6, with TRBD1 as a possible D gene (6 bases). The CDR3 sequence is 18 residues long. The V end was cut by 4 bases, the J end by 2 bases, with 19 bases between. Germline lookup yields CDR1 SGHRS and CDR2 YFSETQ. CDR3 DNA: TGCGCCAGCAGCACGACACAGGGTCGAAGAACTGGGGCCAACGTCCTGACTTTC. This translates into CASSTTQGRRTGANVLTF.